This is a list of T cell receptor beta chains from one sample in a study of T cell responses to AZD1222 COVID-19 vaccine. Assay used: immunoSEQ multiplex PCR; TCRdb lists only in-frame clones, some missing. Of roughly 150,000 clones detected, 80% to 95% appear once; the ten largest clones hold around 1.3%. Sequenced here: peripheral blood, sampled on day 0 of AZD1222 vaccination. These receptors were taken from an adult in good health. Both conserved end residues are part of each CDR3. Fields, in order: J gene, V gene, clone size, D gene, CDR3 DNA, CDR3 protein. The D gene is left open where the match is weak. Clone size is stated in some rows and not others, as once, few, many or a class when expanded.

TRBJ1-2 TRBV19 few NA TGTGCCAGTAGAACGGACAGTTTCGAAGGCTACACCTTC CASRTDSFEGYTF
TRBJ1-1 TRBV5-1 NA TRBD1 TGCGCCAGCAGCTCTAGTCGACAGGGTTCTGAAGCTTTCTTT CASSSSRQGSEAFF
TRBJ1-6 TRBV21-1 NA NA TGTGCCAGCAGCAAAGCCATCCCTCAGGGGACTTGTAATTCACCCCTCCACTTT CASSKAIPQGTCNSPLHF
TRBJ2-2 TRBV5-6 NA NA TGTGCCAGCAGCTTCGTCGGGTCCACCGGGGAGCTGTTTTTT CASSFVGSTGELFF
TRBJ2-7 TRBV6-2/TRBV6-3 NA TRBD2 TGTGCCAGCAGTTACACAAGAGAACGGACTAGCGGACCGCGTTACGAGCAGTACTTC CASSYTRERTSGPRYEQYF
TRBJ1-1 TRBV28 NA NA TGTGCCAGCAGTTTTTTTCTGGGAGCGAACACTGAAGCTTTCTTT CASSFFLGANTEAFF
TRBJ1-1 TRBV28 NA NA TGTGCCAGGGGCCACGAGGGCGGGGTGGCTGAAGCTTTCTTT CARGHEGGVAEAFF
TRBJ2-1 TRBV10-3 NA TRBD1 TGTGCCATCAGGTCGGACAGGGGGGATTTTAATGAGCAGTTCTTC CAIRSDRGDFNEQFF
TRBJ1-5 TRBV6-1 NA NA TGTGCCAGCAGTGAAAGAGGGAATCAGCCCCAGCATTTT CASSERGNQPQHF
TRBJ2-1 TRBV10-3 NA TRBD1 TGTGCCTTAGACGGGACAGGGGGAAGTACAAGGAAAAATGAGCAGTTCTTC CALDGTGGSTRKNEQFF
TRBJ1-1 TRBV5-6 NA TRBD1 TGTGCCAGCAGACAGGGGATGGGCACTGAAGCTTTCTTT CASRQGMGTEAFF
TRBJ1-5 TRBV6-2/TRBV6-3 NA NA TGTGCCAGCAGTCTACAGGGTCTCCGGAATCAGCCCCAGCATTTT CASSLQGLRNQPQHF
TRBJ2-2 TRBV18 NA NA TGTGCCAGCTCACCAGGAACAGGGATCGGGGAGCTGTTTTTT CASSPGTGIGELFF
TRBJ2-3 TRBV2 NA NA TGTGCCATCGGACTCTTAGAAATCCCTATTTCTCAGTATTTT CAIGLLEIPISQYF
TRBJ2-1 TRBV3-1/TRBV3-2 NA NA TGTGCCAGCAGCCAAGTGCGTGAAGAGCGCCTTGAACCCGCCTACAATGAGCAGTTCTTC CASSQVREERLEPAYNEQFF
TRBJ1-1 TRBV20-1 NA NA TGCAGTGCTAGTAGGGCCTGGGGAGTTGACACTGAAGCTTTCTTT CSASRAWGVDTEAFF
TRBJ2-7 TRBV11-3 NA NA TGTGCCAGCAGCTTATCCGGGGACGAGCAGTACTTC CASSLSGDEQYF
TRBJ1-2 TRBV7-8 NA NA TGTGCCAGCAGCTTAATCGACTATGGCTACACCTTC CASSLIDYGYTF
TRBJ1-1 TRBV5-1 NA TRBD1 TGCGCCAGCAGCTGGCGGGGGACAGCCAACACTGAAGCTTTCTTT CASSWRGTANTEAFF
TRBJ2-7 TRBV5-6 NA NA TGTGCCAGCAGCTTGGCCGAGAGGGAGAGCTCCTACGAGCAGTACTTC CASSLAERESSYEQYF
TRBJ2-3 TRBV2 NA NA TGTGCCAGCAGCGGGAACACAGATACGCAGTATTTT CASSGNTDTQYF
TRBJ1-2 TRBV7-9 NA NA TGTGCCAGCAGCTCCCCTAGAGGGGGGGATGGCTACACCTTC CASSSPRGGDGYTF
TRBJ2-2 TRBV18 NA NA TGTGCCAGCTCAGGTTCAACCGGACAGAGCACCGGGGAGCTGTTTTTT CASSGSTGQSTGELFF
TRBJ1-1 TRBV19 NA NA TGTGCCAGTAGCGATCACAAGACCATGAACACTGAAGCTTTCTTT CASSDHKTMNTEAFF
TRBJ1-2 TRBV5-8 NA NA TGTGCCAGCAGCGCGGGAAGTTCGGTGGGCTACACCTTC CASSAGSSVGYTF
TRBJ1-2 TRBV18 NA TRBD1 TGTGCCAGCTCACCAAGTCACAGGGGCCCAAACTATGGCTACACCTTC CASSPSHRGPNYGYTF
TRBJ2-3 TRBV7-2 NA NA TGTGCCAGCAGCTTAGGAGGGGCGTACCGCACAGATACGCAGTATTTT CASSLGGAYRTDTQYF
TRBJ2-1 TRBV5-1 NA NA TGCGCCAGCAGCTTCGACAAATCCTACAATGAGCAGTTCTTC CASSFDKSYNEQFF
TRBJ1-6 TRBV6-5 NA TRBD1 TGTGCCAGCAGTTACTACAGGGGTGATTCACCCCTCCACTTT CASSYYRGDSPLHF
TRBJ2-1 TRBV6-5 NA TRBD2 TGTGCCAGCAGGGCCACTAGCGGGGGGCACAATGAGCAGTTCTTC CASRATSGGHNEQFF
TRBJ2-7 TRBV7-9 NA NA TGTGCCAGCAGCTTAAGTGAGATCTACGAGCAGTACTTC CASSLSEIYEQYF
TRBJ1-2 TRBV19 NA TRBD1 TGTGCCAGTAGTATAGAAGACAGGGACTATGGCTACACCTTC CASSIEDRDYGYTF
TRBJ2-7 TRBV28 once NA TGTGCCAGCAGGGGGGGGCTGACAGGGTCCTACGAGCAGTACTTC CASRGGLTGSYEQYF
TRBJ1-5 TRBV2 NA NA TGTGCCAGCAGTGAATTCGGTCAGAGCAATCAGCCCCAGCATTTT CASSEFGQSNQPQHF
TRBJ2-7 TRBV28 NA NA TGTGCCAGCAGTAAATGGGACCGGGGCTACGAGCAGTACTTC CASSKWDRGYEQYF
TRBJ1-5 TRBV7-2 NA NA TGTGCCAGCAGCGCGGACAGCAATCAGCCCCAGCATTTT CASSADSNQPQHF
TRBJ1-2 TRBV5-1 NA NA TGCGCCAGCAGCTTGGCCCCCGGAGGCTCAGGGTACACCTTC CASSLAPGGSGYTF
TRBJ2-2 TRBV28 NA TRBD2 TGTGCCAGCAGTTCACCAGGACTAGCGGGGAACACCGGGGAGCTGTTTTTT CASSSPGLAGNTGELFF
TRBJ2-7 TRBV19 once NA TGTGCCAGTAGTCCTGACAGGACCTACTACGAGCAGTACTTC CASSPDRTYYEQYF
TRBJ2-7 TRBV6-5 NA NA TGTGCCAGCAGACCCTCGGGGCAGCGCCTCTACGAGCAGTACTTC CASRPSGQRLYEQYF
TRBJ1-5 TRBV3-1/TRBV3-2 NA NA TGTGCCAGCAGCCAAGGGGCGGGGTCCAGCAATCAGCCCCAGCATTTT CASSQGAGSSNQPQHF
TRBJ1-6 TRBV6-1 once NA TGTGCCAGCAGTGAAGCGCCAGGTTTAAATTCACCCCTCCACTTT CASSEAPGLNSPLHF
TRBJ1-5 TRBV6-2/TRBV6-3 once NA TGTGCCAGCAGACCTCCCCGGGGCAATCAGCCCCAGCATTTT CASRPPRGNQPQHF
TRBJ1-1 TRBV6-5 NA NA TGTGCCAGCAGTTACTCCGAAGGGTACACTGAAGCTTTCTTT CASSYSEGYTEAFF
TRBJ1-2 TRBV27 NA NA TGTGCCAGCAGTTTATCCGCGGGGGTGTGGGGTGGCTACACCTTC CASSLSAGVWGGYTF
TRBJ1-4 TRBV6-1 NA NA TGTGCCAGCAGTGCTAGGACAGTTGCAACTAATGAAAAACTGTTTTTT CASSARTVATNEKLFF
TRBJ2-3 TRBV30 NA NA TGTGCCTGGAGTGTAATGGGTCCCCATTTGACAGATACGCAGTATTTT CAWSVMGPHLTDTQYF
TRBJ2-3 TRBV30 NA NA TGTGCCTGGAGTTTAGCGGGCACAGATACGCAGTATTTT CAWSLAGTDTQYF
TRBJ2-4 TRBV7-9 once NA TGTGCCAGCAGCTTAGCCTCCTCTACCTACCAAGGGGACATTCAGTACTTC CASSLASSTYQGDIQYF